The 20 T cell receptor beta chains given below trace back to one sample, sequenced in a study of blood T cells in healthy people across ages. A second PCR of about 6 to 12 cycles used a sample-barcoded 5' primer and a J-beta primer mix. One entry per CDR3 protein results from TCRdb running MiXCR on the 5' RACE reads. This table has almost 1 million distinct CDR3 sequences, roughly 51% appearing once. Sequenced sample: blood. These TCRs come from a woman aged 60-70 years in good health.

Only a few counts were recorded for this clonotype. The gene calls are TRBV7-9 and TRBJ1-4; D gene uncertain. The V end lost 4 bases, the J end lost 1 base, and 7 bases lay between the germline ends. This CDR3 region has 14 residues. CDR1 and CDR2 from the germline V gene are SEHNR and FQNEAQ (reference sequence). The chain's CDR3 is CASSSGETNEKLFF. The CDR3 DNA reads TGTGCCAGCAGCTCGGGTGAAACTAATGAAAAACTGTTTTTT.

V usage is TRBV5-4 and J usage is TRBJ2-4, with TRBD1 matching 7 bases. The DNA end is a closer match to TRBJ2-7, so the J assignment may be wrong. This CDR3 has 14 amino acids. Germline lookup yields CDR1 SGHNT and CDR2 YYREEE (reference sequence). CDR3 amino acids: CASSLETGMYEQYF. The CDR3 DNA follows: TGTGCCAGCAGCTTAGAGACAGGGATGTACGAGCAGTACTTC.

Note on this clonotype: A junction boundary mismatches the germline segment, possibly from a read error. The chain is built from TRBV6-2 or TRBV6-3 and TRBJ2-5; 10 bases agree with TRBD2. The CDR3 has 17 amino acids. Germline values: CDR1 MNHEY, CDR2 SVGEGT. CDR3 protein: CVSSSRPSGRLEETQYF. Here the CDR3 DNA reads TGTGTCAGCAGTTCCCGCCCTAGCGGGAGACTGGAAGAGACCCAGTACTTC.

Regarding this clonotype: The CDR3 does not end in the conserved phenylalanine or tryptophan, so this is likely a read error. The rearrangement joins TRBV11-2 to TRBJ2-3; 8 positions match TRBD2. Unmatched junction bases numbered 5, after V lost 3 bases and J lost 0 bases. The CDR3 contains 16 residues. Germline loops: CDR1 SGHAT, CDR2 FQNNGV. Here the CDR3 reads CASSFIGTRSTDTQYL. The CDR3 nucleotides are TGTGCCAGCAGCTTTATCGGGACTAGGAGCACAGATACGCAGTATCTT.

This rearrangement joins TRBV29-1 to TRBJ2-5; 7 nucleotides line up with TRBD2. V trimming: 3 bases; J trimming: 2 bases; junction bases outside the gene matches: 6. The CDR3 extends over 14 amino acids. Looked up from germline, CDR1 is SQVTM and CDR2 is ANQGSEA. The CDR3 region is CSVDLSSGQETQYF. In nucleotides, the CDR3 is TGCAGCGTTGACTTGTCTAGCGGACAAGAGACCCAGTACTTC.

This rearrangement joins TRBV20-1 to TRBJ2-5; 9 positions match TRBD1. Germline V CDR1 and CDR2: DFQATT, SNEGSKA (reference sequence). The CDR3 length is 14 residues. Trimming removed 6 bases from V and 11 bases from J; junction bases left unmatched: 16. The CDR3 reads CSAQKSTGGGEQYF. The CDR3, as DNA: TGCAGTGCCCAAAAATCGACAGGGGGAGGGGAGCAGTACTTC.

The chain links TRBV7-6 to TRBJ2-5; tentatively, D is TRBD1 (6 bases). Germline values: CDR1 SGHVS, CDR2 FNYEAQ. This CDR3 spans 14 amino acids. Trimming removed 5 bases from V and 0 bases from J, with 10 bases in between. The CDR3 region has the DNA TGTGCCAGCAGCCCAACAGGGCACCAAGAGACCCAGTACTTC. It yields the protein CASSPTGHQETQYF.

This sequence joins TRBV7-2 and TRBJ2-5, with TRBD1 matching over 12 bases. The CDR3 runs to 16 residues. The J segment lost 2 bases and the V segment lost 6 bases, leaving 7 bases of the junction unmatched. Germline V lookup: CDR1 SGHTA, CDR2 FQGNSA. CDR3 bases: TGTGCCAGCAGGGGACAGGGGGCCCTGGTTCAAGAGACCCAGTACTTC. Protein sequence: CASRGQGALVQETQYF.

This clonotype was recorded a few times. V and J are TRBV25-1 and TRBJ2-4; the match to TRBD1 covers 9 bases. Per the germline V gene, CDR1 is MGHDK and CDR2 is SYGVNS. With V trimmed by 2 bases and J by 4 bases, 3 bases remained unmatched. The CDR3 loop spans 15 amino acids. For the CDR3, the DNA is TGTGCCAGCAGTGAAGGCGGGACAGGGAAAAACATTCAGTACTTC. Translation gives CASSEGGTGKNIQYF. Filled out from reference TRBV25-1 and TRBJ2-4, the complete variable domain reads EADIYQTPRYLVIGTGKKITLECSQTMGHDKMYWYQQDPGMELHLIHYSYGVNSTEKGDLSSESTVSRIRTEHFPLTLESARPSHTSQYLCASSEGGTGKNIQYFGAGTRLSVL.

The gene calls are TRBV6-6 and TRBJ1-1, with 11 nucleotides matching TRBD1. Germline values: CDR1 MNHNY, CDR2 SVGAGI (reference sequence). The CDR3 loop spans 13 amino acids. The trim removed 10 bases at V and 6 bases at J, leaving 7 bases unmatched. CDR3 DNA sequence: TGTGCCACCCGGACAGGGGGCGGTTCTGAAGCTTTCTTT. This encodes CATRTGGGSEAFF.

This rearrangement joins TRBV3-1 to TRBJ1-2; D is uncertain. V was clipped by 1 base and J by 10 bases, with 7 bases between them. Per the germline V gene, CDR1 is LGHDT and CDR2 is YNNKEL (reference sequence). The CDR3 is 11 amino acids. The CDR3 bases are TGTGCCAGCAGCCAAGGGGCCTTCTACACCTTC. Translating it yields CASSQGAFYTF.

The chain has TRBV29-1 and TRBJ2-1; 7 bases are a match to TRBD1. V was clipped by 6 bases and J by 9 bases; unmatched bases: 11. Germline V gene sequence: CDR1 SQVTM, CDR2 ANQGSEA. CDR3 length: 13 residues. This CDR3 reads CSVRQTTGSEQFF. For the CDR3, the DNA is TGCAGCGTCCGACAAACGACAGGGAGTGAGCAGTTCTTC.

To note about this clonotype: A much more abundant neighbour one base away suggests this may be a read error. The genes are TRBV4-3 and TRBJ2-7, with D uncertain. CDR1 and CDR2 (germline): LGHNA, YSLEER. The V gene lost 2 bases and the J gene lost 3 bases, with 14 bases spanning the gap. This CDR3 spans 15 amino acids. CDR3 coding DNA: TGCGCCAGCAGCCAAACATCGAACAGCTTCTACGAGCAGTACTTC. It encodes CASSQTSNSFYEQYF.

Note on this clonotype: Germline and junction disagree at one end, which may indicate a read error. The chain joins TRBV20-1 to TRBJ2-7; possibly TRBD1 or TRBD2 for D (5 bases each). Germline CDR1 and CDR2: DFQATT and SNEGSKA (reference sequence). The CDR3 has 15 residues. The CDR3 DNA is TGCTGTGCTAGGGCTAGCAGGGTCCCCTCCTACGAGCAGTACTTC. It yields the protein CCARASRVPSYEQYF.

This clonotype was detected once. The rearrangement joins TRBV19 to TRBJ2-1; D perhaps matches TRBD2 (5 bases). With 5 bases removed from V and 3 bases from J, the gap between germline ends came to 11 bases. This CDR3 is 14 amino acids long. Per the germline V gene, CDR1 is LNHDA and CDR2 is SQIVND (reference sequence). Written as DNA, the CDR3 is TGTGCCAGTAGTGGGGAGTCCGGCTACAATGAGCAGTTCTTC. This translates into CASSGESGYNEQFF.

In its sample, this clonotype was seen a few times. V and J are TRBV4-1 and TRBJ1-1; tentatively, D is TRBD1 (5 bases). CDR1 is MGHRA, CDR2 YSYEKL, per germline. The CDR3 is made up of 12 amino acids. V was pared by 4 bases and J by 6 bases, with 9 bases between. As DNA, the CDR3 is TGCGCCAGCAGCCGCCCGGGGGCTGAAGCTTTCTTT. Its translation: CASSRPGAEAFF.

The table lists this clonotype with a few counts. The chain joins TRBV20-1 to TRBJ1-5, with D possibly TRBD1 on 6 matching bases. Trimming removed 5 bases at V and 0 bases at J, with 11 bases between. The CDR3 totals 14 residues. Germline CDR1 is DFQATT and CDR2 is SNEGSKA (reference sequence). The CDR3 spells CSAPRGGSNQPQHF. The CDR3 coding sequence is TGCAGTGCTCCCAGAGGGGGTAGCAATCAGCCCCAGCATTTT.

The chain couples TRBV6-2 or TRBV6-3 to TRBJ2-5, with no clear D. The CDR3 sequence is 13 residues long. Between the trimmed V and J ends, which lost 3 bases and 2 bases, there was a span of 7 bases. Germline-derived CDR1 and CDR2 are MNHEY and SVGEGT. In DNA, the CDR3 is TGTGCCAGCAGTTATTTGGATCAAGAGACCCAGTACTTC. It is translated as CASSYLDQETQYF.

To note about this clonotype: This may be a read error, as it is one base from a much larger clone. The chain recombines TRBV6-2 or TRBV6-3 with TRBJ2-7; 9 positions agree with TRBD1. CDR1 and CDR2 from the germline V gene are MNHEY and SVGEGT. The CDR3 has 15 amino acids. In DNA form, the CDR3 reads TGTGCCAGCAGACCGGGACAGGGATCTTCCTACAAGCAGTACTTC. It encodes CASRPGQGSSYKQYF.

This clonotype was seen a few times. The rearrangement uses TRBV20-1 and TRBJ2-7, with 8 bases identical to TRBD1. CDR3 length equals 13 residues. The germline V gene encodes CDR1 DFQATT and CDR2 SNEGSKA (reference sequence). V shed 6 bases, J shed 5 bases, and the junction held 9 bases outside the gene matches. The CDR3 bases are TGCAGTGCAGGCCGGGACAGGTCCCACGAGCAGTACTTC. Protein sequence: CSAGRDRSHEQYF.